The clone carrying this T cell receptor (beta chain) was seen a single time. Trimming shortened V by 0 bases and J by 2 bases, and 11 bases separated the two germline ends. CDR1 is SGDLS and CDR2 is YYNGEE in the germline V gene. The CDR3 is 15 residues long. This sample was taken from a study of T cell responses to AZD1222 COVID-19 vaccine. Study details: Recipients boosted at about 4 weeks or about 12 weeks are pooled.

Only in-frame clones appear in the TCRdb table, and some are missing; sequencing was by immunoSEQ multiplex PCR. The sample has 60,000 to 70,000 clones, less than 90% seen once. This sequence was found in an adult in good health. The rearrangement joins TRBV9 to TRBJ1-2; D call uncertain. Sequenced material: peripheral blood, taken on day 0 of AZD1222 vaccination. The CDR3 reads CASSVELTTNYGYTF. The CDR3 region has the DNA TGTGCCAGCAGCGTAGAACTGACGACCAACTATGGCTACACCTTC.